Listed below are T cell receptor beta chains from one sample, sequenced in a study of T cells in Graves' hyperthyroidism and ophthalmopathy. Each CDR3 protein is one row after TCRdb ran MiXCR on the multiplex PCR reads. Of roughly 300,000 distinct CDR3 sequences listed, roughly 21% were seen once; the top ten hold 50% to 65%. The sequenced material came from blood. All receptors derive from a woman aged 50 to 65 with Graves' hyperthyroidism. CDR3s include the opening cysteine and the closing phenylalanine or tryptophan. A D gene is named only where the DNA matches it firmly. Not every row has a clone size; where given, it reads once, few, many or a size class.

d_call	clone_size	j_call	v_call	cdr3_aa	cdr3_nt
.	many	TRBJ2-7	TRBV10-1	CASSEFSGGPYEQYF	TGCGCCAGCAGTGAGTTTAGCGGAGGGCCCTACGAGCAGTACTTC
.	few	TRBJ2-1	TRBV20-1	CSAASPPANEQFF	TGCAGTGCTGCCTCCCCGCCCGCAAATGAGCAGTTCTTC
TRBD2	few	TRBJ2-5	TRBV7-7	CASSLEGLAGETQYF	TGTGCTAGCAGCTTAGAGGGACTAGCAGGAGAGACCCAGTACTTC
.	many	TRBJ1-2	TRBV2	CASSADTYGYTF	TGTGCCAGCTCCGCAGACACCTATGGCTACACCTTC
TRBD2	.	TRBJ2-2	TRBV6-1	CASKLAGISGELFF	TGTGCCAGCAAACTAGCGGGAATTTCCGGGGAGCTGTTTTTT
TRBD1	.	TRBJ2-7	TRBV20-1	CSARGTGTSYEQYF	TGCAGTGCTCGAGGGACAGGGACATCCTACGAGCAGTACTTC
.	once	TRBJ2-5	TRBV7-2	CASSLAREKETQYF	TGTGCCAGCAGCTTAGCTAGGGAAAAAGAGACCCAGTACTTC
.	.	TRBJ2-5	TRBV29-1	CSISDFQETQYF	TGCAGCATCTCGGACTTCCAAGAGACCCAGTACTTC
TRBD1	many	TRBJ1-1	TRBV28	CASSSGDREVGLTEAFF	TGTGCCAGCAGTTCCGGGGACAGGGAGGTGGGGCTCACTGAAGCTTTCTTT
.	.	TRBJ1-1	TRBV6-9	CASSYQPRHTEAFF	TGTGCCAGCAGTTACCAACCGAGGCACACTGAAGCTTTCTTT
.	many	TRBJ1-6	TRBV20-1	CSASRQDSPLHF	TGCAGTGCTAGTCGACAGGATTCACCCCTCCACTTT
TRBD1	many	TRBJ2-3	TRBV24-1	CATSDLRGTVDTQYF	TGTGCCACCAGTGATTTGAGAGGGACAGTAGATACGCAGTATTTT
.	.	TRBJ2-1	TRBV7-9	CASSLDQADEQFF	TGTGCCAGCAGCCTAGATCAGGCTGATGAGCAGTTCTTC
TRBD2	many	TRBJ2-2	TRBV5-1	CASSLKLAGVGNTGELFF	TGCGCCAGCAGCTTGAAACTAGCGGGAGTAGGGAACACCGGGGAGCTGTTTTTT
TRBD2	many	TRBJ2-3	TRBV20-1	CSASLASGRTDTQYF	TGCAGTGCTAGTTTGGCTAGCGGGCGCACAGATACGCAGTATTTT
TRBD1	.	TRBJ1-5	TRBV6-1	CASRPGGHSNQPQHF	TGTGCCAGCAGGCCAGGGGGGCATAGCAATCAGCCCCAGCATTTT
TRBD2	many	TRBJ2-3	TRBV7-3	CASSPLRRLAGSAHTDTQYF	TGTGCCAGCAGCCCCCTTAGGCGGCTAGCGGGCTCGGCACACACAGATACGCAGTATTTT